This TCR beta chain was sequenced for a study of T cells after yellow fever vaccination. UMIs were added to TCR cDNA along with a universal primer site when it was made by 5'RACE template switching. TCRdb ran MiXCR on the 5' RACE reads and lists one entry per CDR3 protein. The sample records 250,000 or so distinct CDR3 sequences, about 3.9% being singletons. Germline V lookup: CDR1 MGHRA, CDR2 YSYEKL. The CDR3 has 14 residues. V shed 1 base and J shed 5 bases, with 11 bases lying between them. A single count supports this clonotype. This may be a read error, as it is one base from a much larger clone. Sequenced material: PBMCs, taken 15 days after the yellow fever booster vaccination. This chain connects TRBV4-1 to TRBJ2-5; D gene unclear. This clonotype originated in a man between 18 and 35 years old who received the YFV17D yellow fever vaccine. The CDR3 is CASSQVNYRETQYF. In DNA form, the CDR3 reads TGCGCCAGCAGCCAAGTAAATTATCGGGAGACCCAGTACTTC.